The clone carrying this TCR beta chain appeared many times. Its antigen is unidentified. The data belong to a study of T cell repertoires in cytomegalovirus infection. V dropped 5 bases and J dropped 0 bases, with 11 bases sitting between them. The CDR3 extends over 15 amino acids. Germline V lookup: CDR1 SGHTA, CDR2 FQGNSA. TCRdb analysed the reads with MiXCR anew, one entry per CDR3 protein. The profile shows some 350,000 distinct CDR3 sequences, about 35% of them singletons. The sequence was collected from a human donor in good health (CMV status not recorded). Some clones in this sample may be carry-over from other donors' samples. The sample here was cultured PBMCs, taken from culture after CMV antigen stimulation. The gene calls are TRBV7-2 and TRBJ2-4; no clear D gene. CDR3 loop: CASSQDIGAKNIQYF. As DNA, the CDR3 is TGTGCCAGCAGCCAGGATATAGGAGCCAAAAACATTCAGTACTTC. Complete variable domain (other parts from reference TRBV7-2 and TRBJ2-4): GAGVSQSPSNKVTEKGKDVELRCDPISGHTALYWYRQSLGQGLEFLIYFQGNSAPDKSGLPSDRFSAERTGGSVSTLTIQRTQQEDSAVYLCASSQDIGAKNIQYFGAGTRLSVL.